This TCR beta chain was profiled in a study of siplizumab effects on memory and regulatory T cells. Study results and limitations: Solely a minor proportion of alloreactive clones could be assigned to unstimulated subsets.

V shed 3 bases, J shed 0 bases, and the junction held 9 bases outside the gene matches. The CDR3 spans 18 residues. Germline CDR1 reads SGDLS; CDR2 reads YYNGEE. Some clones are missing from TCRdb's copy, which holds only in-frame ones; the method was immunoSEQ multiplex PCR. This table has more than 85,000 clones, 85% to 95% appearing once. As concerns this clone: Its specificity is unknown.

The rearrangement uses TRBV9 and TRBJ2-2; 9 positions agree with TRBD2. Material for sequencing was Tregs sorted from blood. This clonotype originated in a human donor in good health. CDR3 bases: TGTGCCAGCAGCGCCACCCTAGCGGGACCCGCGAACACCGGGGAGCTGTTTTTT. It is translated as CASSATLAGPANTGELFF. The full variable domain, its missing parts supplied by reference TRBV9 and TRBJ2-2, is DSGVTQTPKHLITATGQRVTLRCSPRSGDLSVYWYQQSLDQGLQFLIQYYNGEERAKGNILERFSAQQFPDLHSELNLSSLELGDSALYFCASSATLAGPANTGELFFGEGSRLTVL.